Listed here are 8 T cell receptor beta chains from one sample, sequenced in a study of response to subunit inactivated influenza vaccine. TCRdb re-called the RT-PCR reads with MiXCR, one entry per CDR3 protein. The top ten clones hold 11% of a sample with some 850,000 distinct CDR3 sequences, around 18% of them seen once. The sample in question was PBMCs from blood, obtained roughly 5 days after vaccination. Receptors were obtained from a man between 50 and 59 years old who received an inactivated influenza vaccine.

The chain recombines TRBV5-5 with TRBJ2-7; 7 nucleotides match TRBD1. This CDR3 has 17 residues. Germline V gene lookup returns CDR1 SGHKS and CDR2 YYEKEE (reference sequence). V trimming: 0 bases; J trimming: 0 bases; junction bases outside the gene matches: 9. The CDR3 reads CASSLVFRQGTSYEQYF. CDR3 DNA: TGTGCCAGCAGCTTGGTCTTTCGACAGGGAACCTCCTACGAGCAGTACTTC.

This clonotype was seen ten or more times. The genes are TRBV20-1 and TRBJ1-1, with unresolved D. Trimming cost V 3 bases and J 5 bases, with 7 bases left between them. Germline CDR1 DFQATT, CDR2 SNEGSKA (reference sequence). This CDR3 is built from 11 residues. The CDR3 sequence: CSASGRTEAFF. Written as DNA, the CDR3 is TGCAGTGCTAGTGGCAGGACTGAAGCTTTCTTT.

This chain connects TRBV7-9 to TRBJ2-7, with TRBD2 matching over 9 bases. J was trimmed by 0 bases and V by 3 bases; bases with no gene match: 3. This CDR3 region has 15 residues. CDR1 and CDR2 from the germline V gene are SEHNR and FQNEAQ (reference sequence). CDR3 in amino acids: CASSFGSGGSYEQYF. CDR3 nucleotide sequence: TGTGCCAGCAGCTTTGGTAGCGGGGGCTCCTACGAGCAGTACTTC.

J is TRBJ1-2 and V is TRBV4-3; 8 bases match TRBD1. CDR1 is LGHNA and CDR2 is YSLEER in the germline V gene. This CDR3 region has 15 residues. The J segment lost 4 bases and the V segment lost 0 bases, leaving 4 bases of the junction unmatched. CDR3 sequence reads: CASSQDFTGGYGYTF. Here the CDR3 DNA reads TGCGCCAGCAGCCAAGATTTCACAGGGGGCTATGGCTACACCTTC.

V and J are TRBV5-1 and TRBJ1-1; 9 bases fit TRBD1. The CDR3 length is 13 residues. Looked up from germline, CDR1 is SGHRS and CDR2 is YFSETQ. J gave up 5 bases and V 7 bases, and 6 bases lay outside the gene matches. CDR3 DNA: TGCGCCAGCCGGACAGGGGAGGGGACTGAAGCTTTCTTT. Translating gives CASRTGEGTEAFF.

This clonotype showed up many times. The chain joins TRBV5-1 to TRBJ1-2; D is unclear. The CDR3 covers 13 residues. Trimming stripped 4 bases from V and 5 bases from J, with 12 bases between. Per the germline V gene, CDR1 is SGHRS and CDR2 is YFSETQ. CDR3 protein: CASSPKGEYGYTF. CDR3 DNA sequence: TGCGCCAGCAGCCCAAAGGGAGAATATGGCTACACCTTC.

This clonotype was detected a few times. This chain uses TRBV12-3 or TRBV12-4 with TRBJ1-1; D remains unclear. The CDR3 contains 14 residues. Trimming left V 3 bases short and J 6 bases short, with 14 bases between. The CDR3 sequence: CASSFTRTGAEAFF. The CDR3 nucleotides are TGTGCCAGCAGTTTTACACGAACGGGTGCTGAAGCTTTCTTT.

V and J are TRBV10-3 and TRBJ2-3; weak D call: TRBD2 (5 bases). V was cut by 5 bases and J by 0 bases, with 12 bases left in between. The CDR3 is made up of 15 amino acids. CDR1 is ENHRY and CDR2 is SYGVKD in the germline V gene. CDR3 DNA sequence: TGTGCCATCAGTCAGGTCTCGGGGAGCACAGATACGCAGTATTTT. It encodes CAISQVSGSTDTQYF.